The rows below give T cell receptor beta chains drawn from one sample of a study of STAT5B mutations in CD4+ large granular lymphocyte leukemia. Assay: immunoSEQ multiplex PCR; the TCRdb copy retains only in-frame clones and omits some. This sample has under 50,000 clones, with approximately 84% found just once. The sequencing sample was made of CD4+ T cells from blood buffy coats. These receptors originate from a human donor in good health. The CDR3 runs from the conserved cysteine through the conserved F or W. D genes are given only for firm matches. A clone size is listed for some rows: how often the clone was seen (once, few, many), or a class if it is expanded.

j_call clone_size v_call d_call cdr3_aa cdr3_nt
TRBJ1-5 once TRBV7-8 . CASSFGVSNQPQHF TGTGCCAGCAGCTTCGGGGTTAGCAATCAGCCCCAGCATTTT
TRBJ2-7 . TRBV7-3 . CASSLTWDGEQYF TGTGCCAGCAGCTTAACTTGGGATGGCGAGCAGTACTTC
TRBJ2-3 . TRBV2 . CASSVVPGRGDITDTQYF TGTGCCAGCAGTGTTGTCCCGGGCAGAGGGGATATTACAGATACGCAGTATTTT
TRBJ1-2 . TRBV5-1 TRBD1 CASSLRRRTGESNYGYTF TGCGCCAGCAGCTTGCGACGAAGAACAGGGGAATCTAACTATGGCTACACCTTC
TRBJ1-1 . TRBV25-1 . CASSELGETEAFF TGTGCCAGCAGTGAACTCGGGGAAACTGAAGCTTTCTTT
TRBJ2-1 . TRBV6-5 . CASSIAFYNEQFF TGTGCCAGCAGTATAGCGTTTTACAATGAGCAGTTCTTC
TRBJ2-7 few TRBV18 . CASSRDLLYEQYF TGTGCCAGCTCACGGGACTTGCTCTACGAGCAGTACTTC
TRBJ2-2 . TRBV12-1 . CASSSWGRRAGARAGELFF TGTGCCAGCAGCTCTTGGGGAAGGCGGGCGGGAGCGCGCGCCGGGGAGCTGTTTTTT
TRBJ2-2 . TRBV29-1 TRBD1 CSVRHGTGSTGELFF TGCAGCGTGAGGCACGGGACAGGGTCAACCGGGGAGCTGTTTTTT
TRBJ2-7 . TRBV4-1 . CASSQDRRVEQYF TGCGCCAGCAGCCAAGATAGGAGGGTCGAGCAGTACTTC
TRBJ1-4 . TRBV5-5 . CASSPGLGYDNEKLFF TGTGCCAGCAGCCCCGGGCTTGGGTACGATAATGAAAAACTGTTTTTT
TRBJ1-1 . TRBV30 . CAFDIEIMNTEAFF TGTGCCTTTGACATAGAAATAATGAACACTGAAGCTTTCTTT
TRBJ2-7 . TRBV21-1 . CASTASGGANEQYF TGTGCCAGTACCGCTAGCGGGGGGGCAAACGAGCAGTACTTC
TRBJ2-1 . TRBV2 TRBD1 CASSVPDRGSYNEQFF TGTGCCAGCAGTGTACCGGACAGGGGGTCCTACAATGAGCAGTTCTTC
TRBJ1-4 . TRBV5-1 TRBD1 CASSSGQGYNEKLFF TGCGCCAGCAGCTCGGGACAGGGCTATAATGAAAAACTGTTTTTT
TRBJ2-7 . TRBV5-1 . CASSFGTPAYEQYF TGCGCCAGCAGCTTCGGGACACCCGCCTACGAGCAGTACTTC
TRBJ1-4 few TRBV7-9 . CASSLAIRGNEKLFF TGTGCCAGCAGCTTAGCGATCCGGGGGAATGAAAAACTGTTTTTT
TRBJ1-2 . TRBV5-4 TRBD1 CASSRIGQGASYGYTF TGTGCCAGCAGCCGAATCGGACAGGGGGCGAGTTATGGCTACACCTTC
TRBJ1-5 . TRBV27 TRBD1 CASSLNTGGQPQHF TGTGCCAGCAGTTTAAATACAGGGGGTCAGCCCCAGCATTTT
TRBJ2-1 . TRBV9 TRBD2 CASSVELADNEQFF TGTGCCAGCAGCGTAGAACTAGCGGACAATGAGCAGTTCTTC
TRBJ2-7 . TRBV4-1 . CASSQDWGYEQYF TGCGCCAGCAGCCAAGACTGGGGCTACGAGCAGTACTTC
TRBJ2-5 . TRBV6-5 . CASSYSVRHKKTQYF TGTGCCAGCAGTTACTCTGTCCGGCACAAAAAGACCCAGTACTTC